A selection of T cell receptor beta chains follows, all from one sample in a study of T cells in localized non-small cell lung cancer. TCRdb's copy holds only in-frame clones and misses some; the assay was immunoSEQ multiplex PCR. The data contain tens of thousands of clones, around 83% of them singletons. Sequencing used peripheral blood, obtained before any cancer treatment. The receptors were gathered from a woman aged 18-55 years with stage III lung adenocarcinoma. Both conserved end residues are part of each CDR3. The D gene is left open where the match is weak. Part of the rows lack a size; the others show once, few, many or a class for expanded clones.

>TRBV7-8|TRBJ1-4|.|.
CASALNEGRNEKLFF
TGTGCCAGCGCCCTCAATGAGGGGCGGAATGAAAAACTGTTTTTT
>TRBV5-1|TRBJ2-3|.|.
CASSRGGRRSTDTQYF
TGCGCCAGCAGCCGTGGGGGCCGGAGAAGCACAGATACGCAGTATTTT
>TRBV5-1|TRBJ1-2|.|TRBD1
CASSSTGGALHGYTF
TGCGCCAGCAGCTCCACAGGGGGCGCTTTGCATGGCTACACCTTC
>TRBV2|TRBJ2-2|.|.
CASAQVGGELFF
TGTGCCAGCGCCCAGGTTGGCGGGGAGCTGTTTTTT
>TRBV5-6|TRBJ1-4|.|TRBD1
CASSTRDRGLNEKLFF
TGTGCCAGCAGCACCCGGGACAGGGGGTTAAATGAAAAACTGTTTTTT
>TRBV2|TRBJ1-4|.|.
CASSSRQATNEKLFF
TGTGCCAGCAGTTCTCGACAGGCAACTAATGAAAAACTGTTTTTT
>TRBV13|TRBJ2-1|.|.
CASSLSRTASHNEQFF
TGTGCCAGCAGCTTGTCAAGGACAGCCTCACACAATGAGCAGTTCTTC
>TRBV11-3|TRBJ2-1|.|TRBD2
CASSLEAGGSYNEQFF
TGTGCCAGCAGCTTAGAGGCGGGAGGCTCCTACAATGAGCAGTTCTTC
>TRBV7-8|TRBJ1-1|.|.
CASSLGRTEAFF
TGTGCCAGCTCCCTGGGGCGCACTGAAGCTTTCTTT
>TRBV18|TRBJ1-1|.|TRBD1
CASSPQGAQSGTEAFF
TGTGCCAGCTCACCCCAGGGGGCCCAATCAGGGACTGAAGCTTTCTTT
>TRBV29-1|TRBJ2-7|.|TRBD1
CSVAQGAFYEQYF
TGCAGCGTTGCTCAGGGGGCGTTTTACGAGCAGTACTTC
>TRBV19|TRBJ1-1|.|.
CASSIRGGVTTEAFF
TGTGCCAGTAGTATCAGGGGTGGGGTGACCACTGAAGCTTTCTTT
>TRBV13|TRBJ1-2|.|.
CASSLSMENYGYTF
TGTGCCAGCAGCTTATCCATGGAAAACTATGGCTACACCTTC
>TRBV30|TRBJ1-1|once|.
CAWSNFKGPKTFF
TGTGCCTGGAGTAACTTTAAGGGGCCGAAGACTTTCTTT
>TRBV18|TRBJ1-2|.|.
CASSPSAAGEGYTF
TGTGCCAGCTCACCTTCCGCTGCAGGGGAGGGCTACACCTTC
>TRBV6-5|TRBJ1-3|.|.
CASAMGNSGNTIYF
TGTGCCAGCGCGATGGGGAACTCTGGAAACACCATATATTTT
>TRBV4-1|TRBJ1-3|.|.
CASSQDYGGAGNTIYF
TGCGCCAGCAGCCAAGATTACGGGGGCGCTGGAAACACCATATATTTT
>TRBV7-6|TRBJ1-2|.|TRBD1
CASSLGWTGATQGYTF
TGTGCCAGCAGCTTAGGCTGGACAGGGGCGACACAAGGCTACACCTTC
>TRBV4-1|TRBJ1-2|once|.
CASSQDLERGVRYGYTF
TGCGCCAGCAGCCAAGATCTAGAGAGGGGTGTAAGGTATGGCTACACCTTC
>TRBV11-3|TRBJ2-1|medium-sized|TRBD2
CASSIAGGRNEQFF
TGTGCCAGCAGCATAGCGGGGGGGAGGAATGAGCAGTTCTTC
>TRBV28|TRBJ1-1|.|TRBD1
CASSPTGGSIMNTEAFF
TGTGCCAGCAGTCCGACAGGGGGCTCTATAATGAACACTGAAGCTTTCTTT
>TRBV7-3|TRBJ2-5|once|.
CASSLNGRGETQYF
TGTGCCAGCAGCTTAAACGGCAGGGGAGAGACCCAGTACTTC
>TRBV2|TRBJ2-5|.|TRBD2
CASSGTSAGETQYF
TGTGCCAGCAGTGGGACTAGCGCGGGGGAGACCCAGTACTTC
>TRBV11-2|TRBJ2-6|.|TRBD2
CASSPGGSGGSSGANVLTF
TGTGCCAGCAGCCCTGGGGGTAGCGGGGGCTCCTCTGGGGCCAACGTCCTGACTTTC
>TRBV10-2|TRBJ2-3|.|.
CASSESMRRGSGTDTQYF
TGCGCCAGCAGTGAGTCGATGAGAAGGGGGAGCGGCACAGATACGCAGTATTTT
>TRBV25-1|TRBJ2-1|.|.
CASSAPELRADEQFF
TGTGCCAGCAGTGCCCCGGAACTACGGGCAGATGAGCAGTTCTTC
>TRBV27|TRBJ2-2|.|.
CASSFFQGGNTGELFF
TGTGCCAGCAGTTTTTTCCAGGGGGGGAACACCGGGGAGCTGTTTTTT
>TRBV11-2|TRBJ1-3|.|.
CASSGGSGNTIYF
TGTGCCAGCTCGGGGGGGTCTGGAAACACCATATATTTT
>TRBV11-2|TRBJ2-7|.|.
CASSHGVPMEQYF
TGTGCCAGCAGCCACGGGGTTCCCATGGAGCAGTACTTC